These 23 T cell receptor beta chains were sequenced from one sample in a study of cytomegalovirus exposure and HLA in healthy donors. Primers for the PCR totalled 60 Vbeta and 13 Jbeta. Clones were sequenced by immunoSEQ multiplex PCR, and TCRdb holds only the in-frame ones, with some missing. The top ten clones hold roughly 15% of a sample with under 95,000 clones, 79% of them seen once. The material sequenced was PBMCs. The receptors stem from a woman in her thirties or forties in good health and CMV-seropositive.

This chain links TRBV7-9 with TRBJ1-1, with D possibly TRBD1 on 6 matching bases. This CDR3 comprises 15 residues. From germline, CDR1 is SEHNR and CDR2 FQNEAQ (reference sequence). The V and J ends lost 4 bases and 4 bases respectively, with 16 bases between them. The CDR3 here is CASSSTSGAITEAFF. The DNA for the CDR3 is TGTGCCAGCAGCTCTACGTCAGGGGCGATCACTGAAGCTTTCTTT.

The CDR3 here is CASSKGRQAINQPQHF. The CDR3 region has the DNA TGTGCCAGCTCGAAAGGGAGACAGGCCATCAATCAGCCCCAGCATTTT. The V and J genes are TRBV18 and TRBJ1-5; D possibly corresponds to TRBD1 (6 bases). The V gene's germline CDR1 is KGHSH and CDR2 LQKENI. The CDR3 length is 16 residues. The germline V and J ends were trimmed by 6 bases and 3 bases, with 18 bases remaining between them.

The CDR3 spells CASSTGGNYGYTF. In nucleotides, the CDR3 is TGTGCCAGCAGTACAGGGGGGAACTATGGCTACACCTTC. The chain joins TRBV6-5 to TRBJ1-2; the match to TRBD1 covers 8 bases. The germline V gene has CDR1 MNHEY and CDR2 SVGAGI. J was trimmed by 2 bases and V by 5 bases; bases with no gene match: 1. There are 13 residues in the CDR3.

This clone has only one observation. For the CDR3, the DNA is TGTGCCAGCAGTGGCGGGGCGGGGGATACGCAGTATTTT. Amino acids: CASSGGAGDTQYF. This chain joins TRBV2 and TRBJ2-3, with D possibly matching TRBD2 (6 bases). The CDR3 is made up of 13 amino acids. Germline-derived CDR1 and CDR2 are SNHLY and FYNNEI. Trimming took off 4 bases at V and 6 bases at J, with 11 bases between the two ends.

The chain couples TRBV21-1 to TRBJ1-2; TRBD1, the table's D call, was not compared with the DNA. TRBV21-1 is termed a pseudogene. This CDR3 region has 17 residues. DNA for the CDR3: TGTGCCAGCAGCAAAGCAGGGGGAAGTAGGTGGTACTATGGCTACACCTTC. Translated: CASSKAGGSRWYYGYTF.

This clone turned up a few times. The chain employs TRBV28 and TRBJ2-7; 10 nucleotides align to TRBD2. The CDR3 extends over 16 amino acids. V lost 2 bases and J lost 0; bases outside the gene matches: 4. CDR1 and CDR2 (germline): MDHEN, SYDVKM. CDR3: CASSLGPSGSSYEQYF. The CDR3 DNA reads as TGTGCCAGCAGTTTAGGGCCTAGCGGGAGCTCCTACGAGCAGTACTTC.

The chain employs TRBV10-3 and TRBJ1-4; perhaps TRBD1 as D (6 bases). This CDR3 region has 13 residues. V was pared by 7 bases and J by 8 bases, with 14 bases between. CDR1 ENHRY and CDR2 SYGVKD come from the germline V gene. The CDR3 DNA sequence: TGTGCCATCAATGGGGGGGCGGGCGAAAAACTGTTTTTT. Its protein is CAINGGAGEKLFF.

The rearrangement links TRBV4-1 to TRBJ1-1; D gene uncertain. From germline, CDR1 is MGHRA and CDR2 YSYEKL. The CDR3 is made up of 14 amino acids. The V gene lost 1 base and the J gene lost 2 bases, with 8 bases spanning the gap. CDR3 amino acids: CASSQAPGNTEAFF. In nucleotides, the CDR3 is TGCGCCAGCAGCCAAGCCCCGGGTAACACTGAAGCTTTCTTT.

This sequence joins TRBV7-9 and TRBJ1-1; no clear D. This CDR3 is built from 14 residues. Germline V CDR1 and CDR2: SEHNR, FQNEAQ (reference sequence). V was shortened by 0 bases and J by 1 base, with 6 bases between the two germline ends. CDR3 nucleotides: TGTGCCAGCAGCTTAGCGGCAGAGAACACTGAAGCTTTCTTT. Its protein is CASSLAAENTEAFF.

The rearrangement links TRBV28 to TRBJ2-3; 8 nucleotides align to TRBD2. The CDR3 runs 14 residues. V lost 5 bases and J lost 2; bases outside the gene matches: 3. Germline V gene lookup returns CDR1 MDHEN and CDR2 SYDVKM. The DNA of the CDR3 is TGTGCCAGCAGTGGGCGGGGGGTCACAGATACGCAGTATTTT. Translation: CASSGRGVTDTQYF.

The genes are TRBV15 and TRBJ1-3, with D tentatively TRBD1 (5 bases). V was shortened by 8 bases and J by 2 bases, with 7 bases between the two germline ends. The germline V gene encodes CDR1 LNHNV and CDR2 YYDKDF (reference sequence). The CDR3 length is 12 residues. CDR3 DNA: TGTGCCACCCAAGGGGCTGGAAACACCATATATTTT. Encoded protein: CATQGAGNTIYF.

V gene TRBV27 combines with J gene TRBJ2-3; weak D call: TRBD2 (5 bases). CDR3 length: 14 residues. Trimming took off 5 bases at V and 2 bases at J, with 11 bases between the two ends. Per the germline V gene, CDR1 is MNHEY and CDR2 is SMNVEV (reference sequence). The DNA for the CDR3 is TGTGCCAGCAGTCTCGGAGGAGCCACAGATACGCAGTATTTT. Encoded protein: CASSLGGATDTQYF.

This chain connects TRBV6-1 to TRBJ1-5; the D gene is possibly TRBD1 (6 bases). With 7 bases removed from V and 4 bases from J, the gap between germline ends came to 17 bases. The CDR3 runs 15 residues. The germline V gene has CDR1 MNHNS and CDR2 SASEGT. The CDR3 bases are TGTGCCAGCATTAGCGCGGGGGCAGGGAATCAGCCCCAGCATTTT. Translation: CASISAGAGNQPQHF.

This chain connects TRBV29-1 to TRBJ2-3, with 10 bases lining up with TRBD2. V gave up 6 bases and J gave up 5 bases; unmatched junction bases: 5. Germline lookup yields CDR1 SQVTM and CDR2 ANQGSEA. CDR3 size: 13 residues. The CDR3 coding sequence is TGCAGCGTGGAGGGACTAGCGAAAGATACGCAGTATTTT. Translated, it gives CSVEGLAKDTQYF.

The chain carries TRBV7-9 and TRBJ2-7, with D perhaps TRBD2 (5 bases). This CDR3 is 19 amino acids long. CDR1 and CDR2 (germline): SEHNR, FQNEAQ (reference sequence). Trimming took off 1 base at V and 3 bases at J, with 25 bases between the two ends. CDR3 region: CASSLVDGFGDLAIYEQYF. CDR3 bases: TGTGCCAGCAGCTTAGTCGATGGATTCGGCGACTTAGCGATCTACGAGCAGTACTTC.

This clone was observed once. This chain's CDR3 is CASSDSSGGRTEAFF. The CDR3 bases are TGTGCCAGCAGTGACTCATCGGGGGGTCGCACTGAAGCTTTCTTT. The rearrangement links TRBV6-4 to TRBJ1-1; D is perhaps TRBD1 (5 bases). V was clipped by 0 bases and J by 4 bases, with 12 bases between them. This CDR3 is built from 15 residues. CDR1 and CDR2 from the germline V gene are MRHNA and SNTAGT.

This chain uses TRBV7-8 with TRBJ2-7; 11 positions match TRBD2. In germline, CDR1 is SGHVS, CDR2 FQNEAQ. The length of the CDR3 is 17 residues. Germline trimming cut 5 bases from V and 9 bases from J; bases unmatched to any gene: 18. The CDR3 bases are TGTGCCAGCAGCCAACCCTGGGCGGCTAGCGGGGGGAACGTGCAGTACTTC. This codes for CASSQPWAASGGNVQYF. Complete variable domain (other parts from reference TRBV7-8 and TRBJ2-7): GAGVSQSPRYKVAKRGQDVALRCDPISGHVSLFWYQQALGQGPEFLTYFQNEAQLDKSGLPSDRFFAERPEGSVSTLKIQRTQQEDSAVYLCASSQPWAASGGNVQYFGPGTRLTVT.

This chain joins TRBV6-1 and TRBJ1-6; TRBD1 is a possible D gene (6 bases). Germline V gene sequence: CDR1 MNHNS, CDR2 SASEGT. The ends were cut back, 1 base at V and 9 bases at J, with 10 bases in the middle. The length of the CDR3 is 14 residues. Here the CDR3 DNA reads TGTGCCAGCAGTGAAGGGGACACCTTTTCACCCCTCCACTTT. Its translation: CASSEGDTFSPLHF.

This rearrangement joins TRBV11-2 to TRBJ2-5, with a tentative D call TRBD2 (6 bases). Germline values: CDR1 SGHAT, CDR2 FQNNGV. V gave up 1 base and J gave up 5 bases, with 17 bases separating them. CDR3 length: 16 amino acids. The CDR3 protein is CASSLGPRLVGETQYF. The CDR3 DNA reads TGTGCCAGCAGCTTAGGCCCCCGACTAGTCGGCGAGACCCAGTACTTC.

V is TRBV5-1 and J is TRBJ2-3; unclear D gene. This CDR3 has 12 amino acids. V dropped 4 bases and J dropped 0 bases, with 3 bases sitting between them. The germline gives CDR1 SGHRS, CDR2 YFSETQ. This CDR3 reads CASSPSTDTQYF. In DNA, the CDR3 is TGCGCCAGCAGCCCTAGCACAGATACGCAGTATTTT. Using reference TRBV5-1 and TRBJ2-3 for the parts outside the CDR3, the full variable domain is KAGVTQTPRYLIKTRGQQVTLSCSPISGHRSVSWYQQTPGQGLQFLFEYFSETQRNKGNFPGRFSGRQFSNSRSEMNVSTLELGDSALYLCASSPSTDTQYFGPGTRLTVL.

This clone was found a few times. The V gene is TRBV15, the J gene TRBJ2-5; perhaps TRBD1 as D (7 bases). The last part of the DNA fits TRBJ2-7 better; the J call may be wrong. CDR1 is LNHNV, CDR2 YYDKDF, per germline (reference sequence). The CDR3 is made up of 17 amino acids. In DNA, the CDR3 is TGTGCCACCAGCTCTCGAGGGAGGACAGGCCTCTCCTACGAGCAGTACTTC. It specifies CATSSRGRTGLSYEQYF.

The chain has TRBV5-1 and TRBJ1-3, with D perhaps TRBD1 (5 bases). V was pared by 1 base and J by 3 bases, with 8 bases between. Germline CDR1 and CDR2: SGHRS and YFSETQ. The CDR3 covers 14 residues. CDR3: CASSLSQGGNTIYF. In nucleotides, the CDR3 is TGCGCCAGCAGCTTGTCCCAGGGTGGAAACACCATATATTTT.

The rearrangement uses TRBV11-1 and TRBJ1-1; D possibly corresponds to TRBD1 (6 bases). Trimming removed 5 bases from V and 1 base from J, with 8 bases in between. The CDR3 is made up of 13 amino acids. Germline V gene sequence: CDR1 SGHAT, CDR2 FQDESV (reference sequence). The CDR3 sequence is CASSHRENTEAFF. The CDR3 nucleotides read TGTGCCAGCAGCCACAGGGAGAACACTGAAGCTTTCTTT.